These 27 T cell receptor beta chains originate from one sample sequenced in a study of blood T cell repertoires in COVID-19 (TCRdb year 2020). Libraries were built with the immunoSEQ multiplex PCR assay. TCRdb mirrors the immuneACCESS table, restricted to in-frame sequences. Some clones are absent from its copies; in checked studies, under half trace to an unresolved V gene, and the reason for the others is unknown. The table for this sample lists a few hundred thousand clones; 80% to 90% of them were counted only once. Of the sample, 2.3% is held by the ten largest clones. Sequencing was performed on peripheral blood. The origin of the receptors is a woman between 50 and 59 years old with acute or convalescent COVID-19.

This clone was counted a few times. The V and J genes are TRBV24-1 and TRBJ2-1; TRBD2 aligns across 11 bases. V lost 0 bases to trimming and J lost 4 bases; unmatched junction nucleotides: 7. The CDR3 extends over 18 amino acids. Germline V lookup: CDR1 KGHDR, CDR2 SFDVKD. CDR3 nucleotides: TGTGCCACCAGTGATTTGCGGGCTGTAGCGGGAGGGTACAATGAGCAGTTCTTC. Its protein is CATSDLRAVAGGYNEQFF.

V and J are TRBV7-9 and TRBJ2-1; weak D call: TRBD1 (5 bases). This CDR3 region has 13 residues. The ends were cut back, 11 bases at V and 5 bases at J, with 16 bases in the middle. In germline, CDR1 is SEHNR, CDR2 FQNEAQ (reference sequence). CDR3 nucleotide sequence: TGTGCCGCAATCCGACAGCCGGACAATGAGCAGTTCTTC. This sequence encodes CAAIRQPDNEQFF.

This chain connects TRBV5-3 to TRBJ2-7, with TRBD2 identical over 11 bases. TRBV5-3 is reported as an ORF; its role is uncertain. The V gene end was trimmed by 5 bases and the J gene end by 4 bases; junction bases not matched to a gene: 5. This CDR3 region has 14 residues. This chain's CDR3 is CARSGTSGGYEQYF. The CDR3 bases are TGTGCCAGAAGTGGGACTAGCGGAGGGTACGAGCAGTACTTC.

The V gene is TRBV24-1, the J gene TRBJ2-1; TRBD1 aligns across 8 bases. Per germline, CDR1 KGHDR and CDR2 SFDVKD. This CDR3 is 14 amino acids long. The trim removed 5 bases at V and 6 bases at J, leaving 5 bases unmatched. The CDR3 is CATSVQGAGNEQFF. The DNA of the CDR3 is TGTGCCACCAGTGTTCAGGGGGCAGGCAATGAGCAGTTCTTC.

The V call is TRBV15, the J call TRBJ2-7; 14 nucleotides line up with TRBD2. V shed 0 bases, J shed 4 bases, and the junction held 14 bases outside the gene matches. The germline V gene has CDR1 LNHNV and CDR2 YYDKDF (reference sequence). This CDR3 spans 20 amino acids. CDR3 amino acids: CATSRDRGLGLAGESYEQYF. The CDR3 DNA follows: TGTGCCACCAGCAGAGACCGGGGTTTGGGACTAGCGGGAGAATCGTACGAGCAGTACTTC. The full variable domain, with the rest looked up from reference TRBV15 and TRBJ2-7, is DAMVIQNPRYQVTQFGKPVTLSCSQTLNHNVMYWYQQKSSQAPKLLFHYYDKDFNNEADTPDNFQSRRPNTSFCFLDIRSPGLGDTAMYLCATSRDRGLGLAGESYEQYFGPGTRLTVT.

This chain links TRBV5-1 with TRBJ1-2, with 11 bases fitting TRBD1. After removal of 0 bases from V and 7 bases from J, the junction contained 5 bases not matched to a gene. Germline V gene lookup returns CDR1 SGHRS and CDR2 YFSETQ. The CDR3 is made up of 15 amino acids. DNA of the CDR3: TGCGCCAGCAGCTTGGAAGGACAGGGGGCGGGTGGCTACACCTTC. Protein sequence: CASSLEGQGAGGYTF.

The V and J genes are TRBV9 and TRBJ2-2; 9 nucleotides align to TRBD2. The CDR3 loop spans 17 amino acids. Germline CDR1 reads SGDLS; CDR2 reads YYNGEE. V lost 2 bases to trimming and J lost 5 bases; unmatched junction nucleotides: 10. This chain's CDR3 is CASSVGSGSWGTGELFF. The DNA of the CDR3 is TGTGCCAGCAGCGTTGGTAGCGGGAGCTGGGGAACCGGGGAGCTGTTTTTT. Filled out from reference TRBV9 and TRBJ2-2, the complete variable domain reads DSGVTQTPKHLITATGQRVTLRCSPRSGDLSVYWYQQSLDQGLQFLIQYYNGEERAKGNILERFSAQQFPDLHSELNLSSLELGDSALYFCASSVGSGSWGTGELFFGEGSRLTVL.

V and J are TRBV9 and TRBJ1-6; D is perhaps TRBD1 (5 bases). The CDR3 is 15 residues long. Trimming left V 0 bases short and J 7 bases short, with 11 bases between. Germline loops: CDR1 SGDLS, CDR2 YYNGEE. CDR3 nucleotides: TGTGCCAGCAGCGTAGGTGGCAGGGAAAATTCACCCCTCCACTTT. This sequence encodes CASSVGGRENSPLHF.

The table lists this clone with a count of one. V usage is TRBV21-1 and J usage is TRBJ2-5; the table names TRBD1, a call not compared with the DNA. TRBV21-1 is given as a pseudogene. The CDR3 totals 15 residues. CDR3 bases: TGTGCCAGCAGCACCCCATTGGCCACAGAGGAGACCCAGTACTTC. It yields the protein CASSTPLATEETQYF.

Here the CDR3 reads CASSPRPRLAGVTDTQYF. CDR3 nucleotide sequence: TGTGCCAGCAGCCCCCGCCCTCGACTAGCGGGAGTGACAGATACGCAGTATTTT. The chain uses TRBV7-6 and TRBJ2-3, with 12 bases that match TRBD2. The V and J ends lost 5 bases and 3 bases, in that order; junction bases with no gene match: 12. From germline, CDR1 is SGHVS and CDR2 FNYEAQ. The CDR3 spans 18 residues.

The V call is TRBV7-3, the J call TRBJ2-1, with 14 bases identical to TRBD2. Germline V lookup: CDR1 SGHTA, CDR2 FQGTGA. The CDR3 has 16 amino acids. Trimming at V came to 3 bases and at J to 7 bases, leaving 5 bases not matched to a gene. The CDR3 DNA reads TGTGCCAGCAGCTTCTCCGGGACTAGCGGGAGTAATGAGCAGTTCTTC. Translated, it gives CASSFSGTSGSNEQFF. Looking up the rest from reference TRBV7-3 and TRBJ2-1 gives the full variable domain: GAGVSQTPSNKVTEKGKYVELRCDPISGHTALYWYRQSLGQGPEFLIYFQGTGAADDSGLPNDRFFAVRPEGSVSTLKIQRTERGDSAVYLCASSFSGTSGSNEQFFGPGTRLTVL.

V and J are TRBV5-4 and TRBJ2-5; TRBD2 aligns across 10 bases. Germline V gene data show CDR1 as SGHNT and CDR2 as YYREEE (reference sequence). The CDR3 is 15 amino acids. V was clipped by 5 bases and J by 3 bases; unmatched bases: 7. The CDR3 nucleotides are TGTGCCAGCAGTTTGAGCGGGAGGGGGGAAGAGACCCAGTACTTC. Residues: CASSLSGRGEETQYF.

This chain uses TRBV5-5 with TRBJ1-1, with 7 bases identical to TRBD1. This CDR3 region has 13 residues. The germline V gene encodes CDR1 SGHKS and CDR2 YYEKEE (reference sequence). V gave up 4 bases and J gave up 3 bases; unmatched junction bases: 3. The CDR3, as DNA: TGTGCCAGCAGCCATGACAGGGACACTGAAGCTTTCTTT. This sequence encodes CASSHDRDTEAFF.

In this sample, this clone turned up a few times. The chain links TRBV2 to TRBJ1-4; TRBD1 is a possible D gene (5 bases). Trimming shortened V by 6 bases and J by 4 bases, and 9 bases separated the two germline ends. Germline CDR1 reads SNHLY; CDR2 reads FYNNEI. This CDR3 has 13 amino acids. The CDR3 sequence: CASRGAFNEKLFF. The CDR3 DNA is TGTGCCAGCAGAGGGGCCTTTAATGAAAAACTGTTTTTT.

The chain combines TRBV12-1 with TRBJ1-1; TRBD1 is taken as the D call from the table, unchecked against the DNA. TRBV12-1 is a pseudogene locus. The CDR3 extends over 14 amino acids. Here the CDR3 DNA reads TGTGCCAGCAGCTTCGGACAATCGAACACTGAAGCTTTCTTT. Translation gives CASSFGQSNTEAFF.

The rearrangement links TRBV6-1 to TRBJ1-5; unclear D gene. The CDR3 length is 12 residues. Germline assignment: CDR1 MNHNS and CDR2 SASEGT. Trimming took off 5 bases at V and 6 bases at J, with 8 bases between the two ends. CDR3 in amino acids: CASSHEGQPQHF. The DNA of the CDR3 is TGTGCCAGCAGTCACGAGGGTCAGCCCCAGCATTTT.

The rearrangement uses TRBV28 and TRBJ1-2; D perhaps matches TRBD1 (6 bases). The CDR3 has 13 amino acids. V dropped 5 bases and J dropped 2 bases, with 9 bases sitting between them. Germline V CDR1 and CDR2: MDHEN, SYDVKM. The CDR3: CASSTRGNYGYTF. CDR3 sequence (DNA): TGTGCCAGCAGTACCAGGGGCAACTATGGCTACACCTTC.

V is TRBV18 and J is TRBJ2-2, with D uncertain. V was trimmed by 5 bases and J by 5 bases, leaving 3 bases between them. Germline loops: CDR1 KGHSH, CDR2 LQKENI. The CDR3 runs 11 residues. CDR3 nucleotides: TGTGCCAGCTCAATAACCGGGGAGCTGTTTTTT. It yields the protein CASSITGELFF.

This rearrangement joins TRBV23-1 to TRBJ1-3; D gene unclear. TRBV23-1 is labeled an ORF, and its function is uncertain. The CDR3 runs 16 residues. Trimming took off 1 base at V and 0 bases at J, with 10 bases between the two ends. The CDR3 loop reads CASSQFVTRSGNTIYF. CDR3 nucleotides: TGCGCCAGCAGTCAATTCGTCACTCGCTCTGGAAACACCATATATTTT.

The chain employs TRBV10-3 and TRBJ2-1; 10 bases match TRBD2. Germline lookup yields CDR1 ENHRY and CDR2 SYGVKD. V gave up 10 bases and J gave up 2 bases; unmatched junction bases: 5. The CDR3 extends over 14 amino acids. CDR3 DNA: TGTGCCACCCAAAGCGGGAGGGCCTACAATGAGCAGTTCTTC. Amino acid sequence: CATQSGRAYNEQFF.

The J gene is TRBJ2-7, the V gene TRBV2; 8 nucleotides line up with TRBD1. The J segment lost 7 bases and the V segment lost 6 bases, leaving 14 bases of the junction unmatched. The CDR3 totals 15 residues. Per germline, CDR1 SNHLY and CDR2 FYNNEI. The CDR3 region is CASRARDRIPTEQYF. In nucleotides, the CDR3 is TGTGCCAGCAGGGCCCGGGACAGGATTCCTACGGAGCAGTACTTC.

The CDR3 nucleotides are TGCAGCGTTGAAGACGCTGGGGCTCGTGGAGGGGCCAACGTCCTGACTTTC. Residues: CSVEDAGARGGANVLTF. This chain links TRBV29-1 with TRBJ2-6; a possible D gene is TRBD1 (5 bases). Germline V gene lookup returns CDR1 SQVTM and CDR2 ANQGSEA. V lost 0 bases and J 4 bases, leaving 16 bases between the germline ends. The CDR3 loop spans 17 amino acids.

The chain uses TRBV6-5 and TRBJ1-3; D possibly corresponds to TRBD1 (5 bases). Germline values: CDR1 MNHEY, CDR2 SVGAGI. Trimming cost V 9 bases and J 0 bases, with 9 bases left between them. This CDR3 contains 13 residues. CDR3 DNA sequence: TGTGCCAGTTCAGGGTTCTCTGGAAACACCATATATTTT. Encoded protein: CASSGFSGNTIYF.

The chain couples TRBV28 to TRBJ2-5; TRBD1 matches at 7 bases. Germline CDR1 reads MDHEN; CDR2 reads SYDVKM. V shed 5 bases and J 5 bases; nucleotides not matched to a gene: 14. The CDR3 runs 16 residues. This chain's CDR3 is CASSHLLTGDRETQYF. The CDR3 DNA reads TGTGCCAGCAGTCACCTCCTTACAGGGGACCGGGAGACCCAGTACTTC.

This clone was seen more than once but under ten times. For the CDR3, the DNA is TGCGCCAGCAGCAAAATACCGGGACAGGTTGAGACCCAGTACTTC. This encodes CASSKIPGQVETQYF. The chain employs TRBV5-1 and TRBJ2-5; 8 nucleotides agree with TRBD1. Germline CDR1 SGHRS, CDR2 YFSETQ. J lost 5 bases, V lost 4 bases, and 10 bases had no gene match. The CDR3 totals 15 residues.

This clone was seen a few times. The V gene is TRBV25-1, the J gene TRBJ2-1, with 7 bases that match TRBD1. V shed 1 base, J shed 5 bases, and the junction held 8 bases outside the gene matches. Germline CDR1 and CDR2: MGHDK and SYGVNS. The CDR3 runs to 16 residues. The CDR3 coding sequence is TGTGCCAGCAGTGAATTAGTGACAGGGACCGACAATGAGCAGTTCTTC. This sequence encodes CASSELVTGTDNEQFF.

This clone was seen just once. V usage is TRBV27 and J usage is TRBJ2-1; 11 positions match TRBD2. This CDR3 has 17 residues. V was pared by 6 bases and J by 5 bases, with 12 bases of the junction left unmatched. Germline CDR1 MNHEY, CDR2 SMNVEV (reference sequence). DNA of the CDR3: TGTGCCAGCAGAATCGGACCGGGACTAGCGGACAACAATGAGCAGTTCTTC. Amino acid sequence: CASRIGPGLADNNEQFF.